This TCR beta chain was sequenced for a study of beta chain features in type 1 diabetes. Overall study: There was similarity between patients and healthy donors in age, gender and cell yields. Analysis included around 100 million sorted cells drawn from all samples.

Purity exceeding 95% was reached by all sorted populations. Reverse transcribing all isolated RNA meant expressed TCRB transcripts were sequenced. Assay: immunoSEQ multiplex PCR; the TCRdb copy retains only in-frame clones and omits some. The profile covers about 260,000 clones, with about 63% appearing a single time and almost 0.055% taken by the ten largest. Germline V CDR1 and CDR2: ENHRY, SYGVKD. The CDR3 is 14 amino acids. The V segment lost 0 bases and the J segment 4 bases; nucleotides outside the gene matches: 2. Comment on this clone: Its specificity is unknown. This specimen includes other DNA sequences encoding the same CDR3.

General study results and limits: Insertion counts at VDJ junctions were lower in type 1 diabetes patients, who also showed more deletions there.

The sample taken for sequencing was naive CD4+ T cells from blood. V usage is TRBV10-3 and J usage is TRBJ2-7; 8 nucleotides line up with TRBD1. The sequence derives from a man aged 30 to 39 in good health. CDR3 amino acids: CAISESTGAYEQYF. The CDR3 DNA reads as TGTGCCATCAGTGAGTCGACAGGGGCTTACGAGCAGTACTTC.